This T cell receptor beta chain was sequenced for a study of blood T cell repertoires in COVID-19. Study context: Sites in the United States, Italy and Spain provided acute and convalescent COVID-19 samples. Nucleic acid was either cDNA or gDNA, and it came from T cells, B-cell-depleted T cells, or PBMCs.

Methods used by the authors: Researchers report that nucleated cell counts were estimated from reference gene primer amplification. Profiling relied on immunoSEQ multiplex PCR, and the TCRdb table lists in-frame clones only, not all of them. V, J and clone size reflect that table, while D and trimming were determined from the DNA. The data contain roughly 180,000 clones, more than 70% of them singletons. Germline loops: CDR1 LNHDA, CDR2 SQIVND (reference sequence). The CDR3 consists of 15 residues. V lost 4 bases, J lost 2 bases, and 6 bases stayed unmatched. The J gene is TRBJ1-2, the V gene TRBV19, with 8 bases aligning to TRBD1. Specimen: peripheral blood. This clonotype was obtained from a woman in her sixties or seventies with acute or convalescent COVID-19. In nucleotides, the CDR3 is TGTGCCAGTAGTACTACCGGGACAGGCAACTATGGCTACACCTTC. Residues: CASSTTGTGNYGYTF.